The 24 T cell receptor beta chains below were found in one sample sequenced in a study of T cells after somatic rescue of genetic block (TCRdb year 2020). Receptors were amplified or captured by the immunoSEQ multiplex PCR assay. TCRdb mirrors the immuneACCESS table, restricted to in-frame sequences. Some clones are absent from its copies; in checked studies, under half trace to an unresolved V gene, and the reason for the others is unknown. In all, the sample holds about 110,000 clones, and around 90% of those were seen once. The ten biggest clones cover less than 1.5% of the sample. What was sequenced was peripheral blood mononuclear cells (PBMCs). The receptors come from a woman between 18 and 30 years old.

The rearrangement links TRBV7-3 to TRBJ2-5; D gene ambiguous. CDR3 size: 14 residues. Germline V gene lookup returns CDR1 SGHTA and CDR2 FQGTGA. The ends were cut back, 2 bases at V and 5 bases at J, with 12 bases in the middle. This chain's CDR3 is CASSLEGWSETQYF. CDR3 coding DNA: TGTGCCAGCAGCTTAGAAGGGTGGTCGGAGACCCAGTACTTC.

This clone came up a few times. The chain has TRBV20-1 and TRBJ1-1; 9 bases are shared with TRBD1. After removal of 6 bases from V and 10 bases from J, the junction contained 3 bases not matched to a gene. The CDR3 consists of 10 residues. Germline CDR1 and CDR2: DFQATT and SNEGSKA (reference sequence). In DNA, the CDR3 is TGCAGTGCGGGACAGGGAAGAGCTTTCTTT. Its protein is CSAGQGRAFF.

This clone has just a few counts. The same CDR3 can be traced to other DNA sequences in this sample. The rearrangement links TRBV7-9 to TRBJ2-3; D unclear. Trimming pared 5 bases from V and 6 bases from J, leaving 12 bases between. The CDR3 is made up of 13 amino acids. Germline lookup yields CDR1 SEHNR and CDR2 FQNEAQ (reference sequence). In nucleotides, the CDR3 is TGTGCCAGCAGCCCCCGGACGGCGGATACGCAGTATTTT. Translation gives CASSPRTADTQYF.

The chain's CDR3 is CASSWGQGVYEQYF. CDR3 DNA: TGCGCCAGCAGCTGGGGACAGGGGGTTTACGAGCAGTACTTC. The chain couples TRBV5-1 to TRBJ2-7; 11 positions agree with TRBD1. V lost 3 bases to trimming and J lost 4 bases; unmatched junction nucleotides: 3. The CDR3 runs to 14 residues. Germline CDR1 and CDR2: SGHRS and YFSETQ.

The chain carries TRBV11-2 and TRBJ2-7; 8 bases agree with TRBD1. The trim removed 5 bases at V and 4 bases at J, leaving 16 bases unmatched. Germline CDR1 reads SGHAT; CDR2 reads FQNNGV. The CDR3 length is 17 residues. The CDR3 region is CASSPGMRTGQEYEQYF. In nucleotides, the CDR3 is TGTGCCAGCAGCCCTGGGATGAGAACGGGACAGGAATACGAGCAGTACTTC. Supplemented by reference TRBV11-2 and TRBJ2-7, the full variable domain reads EAGVAQSPRYKIIEKRQSVAFWCNPISGHATLYWYQQILGQGPKLLIQFQNNGVVDDSQLPKDRFSAERLKGVDSTLKIQPAKLEDSAVYLCASSPGMRTGQEYEQYFGPGTRLTVT.

The chain joins TRBV5-1 to TRBJ1-1; 7 bases match TRBD1. The germline gives CDR1 SGHRS, CDR2 YFSETQ. V trimming: 3 bases; J trimming: 5 bases; junction bases outside the gene matches: 4. CDR3 length equals 13 residues. The CDR3, as DNA: TGCGCCAGCAGCTGGCAGGGGGGGACTGAAGCTTTCTTT. Translating gives CASSWQGGTEAFF.

The chain combines TRBV7-2 with TRBJ2-2; 8 nucleotides align to TRBD2. Germline V gives CDR1 SGHTA, CDR2 FQGNSA. The CDR3 is made up of 16 amino acids. V lost 4 bases and J lost 2; bases outside the gene matches: 6. CDR3 in DNA: TGTGCCAGCAGCTCATTAGCGGGGACCAACACCGGGGAGCTGTTTTTT. This sequence encodes CASSSLAGTNTGELFF. Based on the CDR3 plus reference TRBV7-2 and TRBJ2-2, the full variable domain is GAGVSQSPSNKVTEKGKDVELRCDPISGHTALYWYRQSLGQGLEFLIYFQGNSAPDKSGLPSDRFSAERTGGSVSTLTIQRTQQEDSAVYLCASSSLAGTNTGELFFGEGSRLTVL.

The chain links TRBV7-2 to TRBJ2-7; tentatively, D is TRBD1 (5 bases). Germline lookup yields CDR1 SGHTA and CDR2 FQGNSA. This CDR3 is 14 amino acids long. V lost 1 base and J 2 bases, leaving 9 bases between the germline ends. CDR3 in DNA: TGTGCCAGCAGCTTAGGGACACAGACCTACGAGCAGTACTTC. Its protein is CASSLGTQTYEQYF.

In DNA, the CDR3 is TGTGCCAGTAGCCCAAGGGGGGGACGCACCGGGGAGCTGTTTTTT. Amino acids: CASSPRGGRTGELFF. The gene calls are TRBV19 and TRBJ2-2; TRBD2 might be the D (7 bases). The CDR3 is made up of 15 amino acids. Germline assignment: CDR1 LNHDA and CDR2 SQIVND (reference sequence). Trimming took 6 bases from V and 4 from J, leaving 15 bases between them.

This rearrangement joins TRBV2 to TRBJ1-5; D is unresolved. V dropped 10 bases and J dropped 0 bases, with 25 bases sitting between them. The CDR3 totals 18 residues. Germline V CDR1 and CDR2: SNHLY, FYNNEI. The CDR3 nucleotides read TGTGCCAACCTCTCATCGGTCCGGGGAGACGGTAGCAATCAGCCCCAGCATTTT. It is translated as CANLSSVRGDGSNQPQHF.

The chain couples TRBV5-1 to TRBJ2-3; D uncertain. The CDR3 length is 18 residues. In germline, CDR1 is SGHRS, CDR2 YFSETQ. The V and J ends lost 3 bases and 2 bases respectively, with 22 bases between them. CDR3 residues: CASSSGRLAVLSTDTQYF. The CDR3 region has the DNA TGCGCCAGCAGCTCCGGCCGCTTAGCTGTCCTCTCCACAGATACGCAGTATTTT.

The chain carries TRBV9 and TRBJ1-1, with 7 bases aligning to TRBD1. This CDR3 has 14 amino acids. The V gene's germline CDR1 is SGDLS and CDR2 YYNGEE. The V segment lost 0 bases and the J segment 8 bases; nucleotides outside the gene matches: 7. The CDR3 DNA reads as TGTGCCAGCAGCGTAGGGATGGGGGACAGCGAAGCTTTCTTT. Its protein is CASSVGMGDSEAFF.

The rearrangement uses TRBV28 and TRBJ1-2; possibly TRBD1 for D (5 bases). This CDR3 is 14 amino acids long. V was pared by 6 bases and J by 5 bases, with 16 bases between. Looked up from germline, CDR1 is MDHEN and CDR2 is SYDVKM. The CDR3 is CASRPPRGKYGYTF. The DNA of the CDR3 is TGTGCCAGCAGACCCCCGAGGGGCAAATATGGCTACACCTTC.

The CDR3 sequence: CASSFPLTSGGTQETQYF. CDR3 coding DNA: TGTGCCAGCAGCTTCCCCTTGACTAGCGGGGGCACCCAAGAGACCCAGTACTTC. The chain carries TRBV5-6 and TRBJ2-5; TRBD2 matches 12 bases. The CDR3 is 18 residues long. CDR1 and CDR2 from the germline V gene are SGHDT and YYEEEE. J gave up 1 base and V 2 bases, and 9 bases lay outside the gene matches.

A remark on this clone: The sample has other DNA sequences that encode this CDR3 too. This rearrangement joins TRBV5-1 to TRBJ2-5; D unresolved. Trimming removed 0 bases from V and 5 bases from J, with 2 bases in between. Per the germline V gene, CDR1 is SGHRS and CDR2 is YFSETQ. This CDR3 has 11 residues. The CDR3 region has the DNA TGCGCCAGCAGCTTGGACGAGACCCAGTACTTC. It translates to CASSLDETQYF. The full variable domain, in which reference TRBV5-1 and TRBJ2-5 provide the parts outside the CDR3, is KAGVTQTPRYLIKTRGQQVTLSCSPISGHRSVSWYQQTPGQGLQFLFEYFSETQRNKGNFPGRFSGRQFSNSRSEMNVSTLELGDSALYLCASSLDETQYFGPGTRLLVL.

This clone came up a few times. V is TRBV7-2 and J is TRBJ1-5, with D uncertain. The germline V and J ends were trimmed by 1 base and 4 bases, with 11 bases remaining between them. CDR3 length: 15 residues. Germline CDR1 is SGHTA and CDR2 is FQGNSA. CDR3 DNA: TGTGCCAGCAGCTTAGTTCCTCAGATTAATCAGCCCCAGCATTTT. It encodes CASSLVPQINQPQHF.

This chain connects TRBV6-5 to TRBJ1-1; possible D gene TRBD1, 5 bases. Germline CDR1 is MNHEY and CDR2 is SVGAGI. This CDR3 contains 16 residues. Trimming took 4 bases from V and 2 from J, leaving 17 bases between them. The CDR3 DNA follows: TGTGCCAGCAGTTCCGACTCACAGGTGCCCAACACTGAAGCTTTCTTT. Its translation: CASSSDSQVPNTEAFF.

Of note for this clone: One end of the junction does not line up with germline, which may come from a read error. V and J are TRBV4-1 and TRBJ2-1, with D possibly TRBD2 on 5 matching bases. From germline, CDR1 is MGHRA and CDR2 YSYEKL. The CDR3 consists of 12 residues. The CDR3, as DNA: TGCGCCAGCAGCCAAGAAGGACTGCAGACCGTCTTC. Its protein product is CASSQEGLQTVF.

The genes are TRBV27 and TRBJ2-7, with 7 bases identical to TRBD1. The germline V gene has CDR1 MNHEY and CDR2 SMNVEV (reference sequence). The CDR3 length is 14 residues. V lost 10 bases to trimming and J lost 0 bases; unmatched junction nucleotides: 9. CDR3 nucleotide sequence: TGTGCCACATCCGACAGGGCTCGCTCCTACGAGCAGTACTTC. Its translation: CATSDRARSYEQYF.

The chain employs TRBV11-2 and TRBJ2-1; no firm D call. The CDR3 covers 14 residues. Trimming shortened V by 5 bases and J by 7 bases, and 15 bases separated the two germline ends. Germline-derived CDR1 and CDR2 are SGHAT and FQNNGV. CDR3 protein: CASSPTPVRNEQFF. CDR3 coding DNA: TGTGCCAGCAGCCCGACCCCGGTACGGAATGAGCAGTTCTTC. Complete variable domain (other parts from reference TRBV11-2 and TRBJ2-1): EAGVAQSPRYKIIEKRQSVAFWCNPISGHATLYWYQQILGQGPKLLIQFQNNGVVDDSQLPKDRFSAERLKGVDSTLKIQPAKLEDSAVYLCASSPTPVRNEQFFGPGTRLTVL.

The rearrangement joins TRBV7-2 to TRBJ1-2; D uncertain. The CDR3 runs 16 residues. With 0 bases removed from V and 6 bases from J, the gap between germline ends came to 17 bases. Germline V gene lookup returns CDR1 SGHTA and CDR2 FQGNSA. CDR3 region: CASSLASGGTLDGYTF. The CDR3 DNA sequence: TGTGCCAGCAGCTTAGCTAGCGGCGGCACCCTGGATGGCTACACCTTC. The whole variable domain, filled in from reference TRBV7-2 and TRBJ1-2, reads GAGVSQSPSNKVTEKGKDVELRCDPISGHTALYWYRQSLGQGLEFLIYFQGNSAPDKSGLPSDRFSAERTGGSVSTLTIQRTQQEDSAVYLCASSLASGGTLDGYTFGSGTRLTVV.

The V and J genes are TRBV27 and TRBJ2-1, with D possibly being TRBD1 or TRBD2 (5 bases each). The CDR3 has 16 residues. Germline V gene lookup returns CDR1 MNHEY and CDR2 SMNVEV (reference sequence). V dropped 5 bases and J dropped 5 bases, with 19 bases sitting between them. CDR3 region: CASSPLTGPINNEQFF. CDR3 DNA sequence: TGTGCCAGCAGTCCGCTTACGGGGCCAATTAACAATGAGCAGTTCTTC.

This rearrangement joins TRBV27 to TRBJ2-5, with 8 bases fitting TRBD1. V was pared by 5 bases and J by 4 bases, with 9 bases of the junction left unmatched. Germline V gene sequence: CDR1 MNHEY, CDR2 SMNVEV (reference sequence). This CDR3 has 15 amino acids. CDR3 protein: CASSNRAGGRETQYF. DNA of the CDR3: TGTGCCAGCAGTAATAGGGCAGGGGGCCGAGAGACCCAGTACTTC.

This clone was observed a few times. This chain connects TRBV9 to TRBJ1-6; the match to TRBD1 covers 7 bases. V shed 0 bases and J 9 bases; nucleotides not matched to a gene: 3. CDR1 is SGDLS, CDR2 YYNGEE, per germline. The CDR3 extends over 14 amino acids. The CDR3 here is CASSVGQGASPLHF. CDR3 sequence (DNA): TGTGCCAGCAGCGTAGGACAGGGAGCTTCACCCCTCCACTTT.